These 2 T cell receptor beta chains were sequenced from one sample in a study of T cells in Graves' hyperthyroidism and ophthalmopathy. Amplified regions were TCR beta CDR3 sequences from RNA transcripts. The study used the HTBI primer set for a first-round RT-PCR of the TCR CDR3. TCRdb passed the multiplex PCR reads through MiXCR, listing each CDR3 protein once. The sample yields approximately 520,000 distinct CDR3 sequences, under 25% seen once. Sample: blood. The receptors derive from a man aged 18 to 30 with Graves' hyperthyroidism.

On this clonotype itself: This could be a read error, since a much larger clone is one nucleotide away. The chain uses TRBV6-1 and TRBJ1-5; D remains unclear. The germline CDR1 and CDR2 sequences are MNHNS and SASEGT. The germline V and J ends were trimmed by 8 bases and 6 bases, with 20 bases remaining between them. The length of the CDR3 is 15 residues. The CDR3, as DNA: TGTGCCAGCTCGGCCCAACTGAGGCTAGGTCAGCCCCAGCATTTT. This translates into CASSAQLRLGQPQHF.

This clonotype was picked up many times. The chain recombines TRBV6-1 with TRBJ1-5; D perhaps matches TRBD1 (6 bases). Trimming cost V 8 bases and J 5 bases, with 16 bases left between them. The CDR3 extends over 14 amino acids. Germline CDR1 reads MNHNS; CDR2 reads SASEGT. CDR3 coding DNA: TGTGCCAGCCTAGAGGCACAGGGCTATCAGCCCCAGCATTTT. Amino acids: CASLEAQGYQPQHF.